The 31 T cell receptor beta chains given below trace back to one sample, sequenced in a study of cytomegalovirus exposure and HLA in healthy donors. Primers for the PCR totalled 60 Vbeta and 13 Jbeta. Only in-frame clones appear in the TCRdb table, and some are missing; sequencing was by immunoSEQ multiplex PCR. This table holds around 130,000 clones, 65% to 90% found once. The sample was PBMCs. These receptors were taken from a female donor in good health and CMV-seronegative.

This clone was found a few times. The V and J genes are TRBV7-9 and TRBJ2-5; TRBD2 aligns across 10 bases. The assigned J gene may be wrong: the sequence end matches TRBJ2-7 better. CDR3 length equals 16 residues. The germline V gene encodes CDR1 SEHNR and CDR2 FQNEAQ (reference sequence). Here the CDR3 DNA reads TGTGCCAGCAGCTTAGTCGGACTAGCGGACTCCTACGAGCAGTACTTC. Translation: CASSLVGLADSYEQYF.

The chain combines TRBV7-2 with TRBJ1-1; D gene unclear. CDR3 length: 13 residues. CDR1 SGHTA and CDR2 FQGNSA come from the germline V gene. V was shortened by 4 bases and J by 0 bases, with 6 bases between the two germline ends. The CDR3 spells CASSSDMNTEAFF. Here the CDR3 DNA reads TGTGCCAGCAGCTCAGACATGAACACTGAAGCTTTCTTT.

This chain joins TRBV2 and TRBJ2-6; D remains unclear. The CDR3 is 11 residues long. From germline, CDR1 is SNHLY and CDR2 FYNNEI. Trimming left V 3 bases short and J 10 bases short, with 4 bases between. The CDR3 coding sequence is TGTGCCAGCAGTGAGAGGAACGTCCTGACTTTC. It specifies CASSERNVLTF.

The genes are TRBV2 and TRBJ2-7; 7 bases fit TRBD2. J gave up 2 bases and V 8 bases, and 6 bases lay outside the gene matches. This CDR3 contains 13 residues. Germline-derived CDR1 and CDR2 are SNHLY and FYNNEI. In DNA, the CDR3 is TGTGCCAGCGCCCGGGACTACCCCTACGAGCAGTACTTC. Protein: CASARDYPYEQYF.

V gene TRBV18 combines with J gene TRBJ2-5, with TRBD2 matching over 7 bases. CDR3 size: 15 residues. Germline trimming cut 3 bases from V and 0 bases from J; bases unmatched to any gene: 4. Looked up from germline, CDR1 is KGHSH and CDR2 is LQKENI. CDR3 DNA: TGTGCCAGCTCACCGAGCGGGGAGTACCAAGAGACCCAGTACTTC. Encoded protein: CASSPSGEYQETQYF.

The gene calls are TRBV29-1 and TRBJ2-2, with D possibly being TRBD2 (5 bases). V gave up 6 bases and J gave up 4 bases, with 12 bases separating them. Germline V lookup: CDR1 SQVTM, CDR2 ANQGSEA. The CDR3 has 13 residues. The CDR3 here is CSVRSGVTGELFF. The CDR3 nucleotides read TGCAGCGTGCGCAGCGGAGTCACCGGGGAGCTGTTTTTT.

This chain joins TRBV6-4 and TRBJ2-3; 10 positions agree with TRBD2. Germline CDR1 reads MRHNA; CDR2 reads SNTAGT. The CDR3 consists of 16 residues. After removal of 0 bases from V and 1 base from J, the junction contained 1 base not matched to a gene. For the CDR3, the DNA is TGTGCCAGCAGTGACTCCCTAGCGGGAGGCACAGATACGCAGTATTTT. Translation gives CASSDSLAGGTDTQYF.

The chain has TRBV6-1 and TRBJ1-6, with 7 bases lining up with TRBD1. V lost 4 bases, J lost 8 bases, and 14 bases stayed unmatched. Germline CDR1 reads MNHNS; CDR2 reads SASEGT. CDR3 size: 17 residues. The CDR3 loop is CASSGTGTARRDSPLHF. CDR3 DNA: TGTGCCAGCAGTGGTACCGGGACAGCTAGAAGGGATTCACCCCTCCACTTT.

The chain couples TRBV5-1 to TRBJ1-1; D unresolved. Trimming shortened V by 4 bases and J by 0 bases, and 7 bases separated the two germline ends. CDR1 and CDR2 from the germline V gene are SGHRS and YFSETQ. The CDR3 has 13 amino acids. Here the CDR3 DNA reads TGCGCCAGCAGCCCGACTATGAACACTGAAGCTTTCTTT. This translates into CASSPTMNTEAFF. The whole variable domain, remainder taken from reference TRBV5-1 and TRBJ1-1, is KAGVTQTPRYLIKTRGQQVTLSCSPISGHRSVSWYQQTPGQGLQFLFEYFSETQRNKGNFPGRFSGRQFSNSRSEMNVSTLELGDSALYLCASSPTMNTEAFFGQGTRLTVV.

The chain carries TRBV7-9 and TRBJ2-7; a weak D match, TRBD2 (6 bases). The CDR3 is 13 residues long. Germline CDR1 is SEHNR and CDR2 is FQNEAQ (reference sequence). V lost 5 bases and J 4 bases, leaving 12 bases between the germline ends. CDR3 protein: CASSHRDWYEQYF. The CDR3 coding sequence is TGTGCCAGCAGCCACCGGGACTGGTACGAGCAGTACTTC.

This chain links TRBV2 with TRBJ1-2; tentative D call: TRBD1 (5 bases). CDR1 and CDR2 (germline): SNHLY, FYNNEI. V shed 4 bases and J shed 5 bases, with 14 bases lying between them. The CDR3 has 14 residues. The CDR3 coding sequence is TGTGCCAGCAGTGGGACATTGTATTGGTATGGCTACACCTTC. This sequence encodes CASSGTLYWYGYTF.

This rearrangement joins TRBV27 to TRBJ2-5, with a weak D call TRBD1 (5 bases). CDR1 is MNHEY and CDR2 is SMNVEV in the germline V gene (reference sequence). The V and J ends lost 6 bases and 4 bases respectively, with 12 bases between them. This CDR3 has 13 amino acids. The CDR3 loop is CASSPAQGETQYF. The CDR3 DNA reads TGTGCCAGCAGCCCTGCTCAGGGAGAGACCCAGTACTTC.

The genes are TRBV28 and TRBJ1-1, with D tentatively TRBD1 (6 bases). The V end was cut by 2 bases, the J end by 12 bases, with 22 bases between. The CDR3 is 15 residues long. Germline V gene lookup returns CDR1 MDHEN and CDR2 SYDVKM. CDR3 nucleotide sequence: TGTGCCAGCAGTTTAGGGGGGGGCCGGCTTGCCGGGACTTTCTTT. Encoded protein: CASSLGGGRLAGTFF.

The CDR3 DNA sequence: TGTGCCTGGATAGGGAGGGAAGCTTTCTTT. It is translated as CAWIGREAFF. The chain combines TRBV30 with TRBJ1-1; D is uncertain. V was clipped by 4 bases and J by 8 bases, with 8 bases between them. Per the germline V gene, CDR1 is GTSNPN and CDR2 is SVGIG (reference sequence). CDR3 size: 10 residues.

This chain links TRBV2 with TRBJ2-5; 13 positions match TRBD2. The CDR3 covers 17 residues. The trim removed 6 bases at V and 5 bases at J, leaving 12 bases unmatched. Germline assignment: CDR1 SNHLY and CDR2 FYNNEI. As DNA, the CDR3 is TGTGCCAGCAGCGCAGGACTAGCGGGAGAGATCCGGGAGACCCAGTACTTC. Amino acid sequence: CASSAGLAGEIRETQYF. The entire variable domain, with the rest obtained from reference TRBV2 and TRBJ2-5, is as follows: EPEVTQTPSHQVTQMGQEVILRCVPISNHLYFYWYRQILGQKVEFLVSFYNNEISEKSEIFDDQFSVERPDGSNFTLKIRSTKLEDSAMYFCASSAGLAGEIRETQYFGPGTRLLVL.

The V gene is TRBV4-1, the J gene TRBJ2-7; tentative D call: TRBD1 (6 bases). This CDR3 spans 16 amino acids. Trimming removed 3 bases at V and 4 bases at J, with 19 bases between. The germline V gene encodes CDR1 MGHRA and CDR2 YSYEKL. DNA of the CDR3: TGCGCCAGCAGCCAGGGGCCCGGGACACAGTTTTACGAGCAGTACTTC. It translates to CASSQGPGTQFYEQYF.

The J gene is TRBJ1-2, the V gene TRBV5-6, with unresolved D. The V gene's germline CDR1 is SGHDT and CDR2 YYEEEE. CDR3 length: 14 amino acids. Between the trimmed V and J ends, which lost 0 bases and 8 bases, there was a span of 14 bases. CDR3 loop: CASSLERLLGGYTF. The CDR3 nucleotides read TGTGCCAGCAGCTTGGAGCGGCTTCTAGGGGGCTACACCTTC.

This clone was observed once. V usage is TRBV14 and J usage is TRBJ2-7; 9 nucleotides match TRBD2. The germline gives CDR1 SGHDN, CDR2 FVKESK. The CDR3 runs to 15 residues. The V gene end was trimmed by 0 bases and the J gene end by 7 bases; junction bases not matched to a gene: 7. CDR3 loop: CASSQDILAGSEQYF. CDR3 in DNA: TGTGCCAGCAGCCAAGATATCCTAGCGGGATCGGAGCAGTACTTC.

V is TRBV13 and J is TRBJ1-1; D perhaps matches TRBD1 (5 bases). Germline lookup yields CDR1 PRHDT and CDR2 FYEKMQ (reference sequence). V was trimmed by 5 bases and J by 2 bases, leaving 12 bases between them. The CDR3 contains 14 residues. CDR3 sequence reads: CASSAGRANTEAFF. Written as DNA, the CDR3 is TGTGCCAGCAGCGCGGGACGGGCTAACACTGAAGCTTTCTTT.

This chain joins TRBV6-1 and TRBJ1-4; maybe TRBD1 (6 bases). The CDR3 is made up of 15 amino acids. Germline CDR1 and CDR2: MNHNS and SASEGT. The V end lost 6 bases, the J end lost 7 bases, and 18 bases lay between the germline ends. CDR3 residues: CASRTGRSEGEKLFF. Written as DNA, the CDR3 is TGTGCCAGCAGAACAGGGAGATCAGAGGGTGAAAAACTGTTTTTT.

Written as DNA, the CDR3 is TGTGCCAGCTCACTGTATAGGGAGGGCAATCAGCCCCAGCATTTT. Its translation is CASSLYREGNQPQHF. The J gene is TRBJ1-5, the V gene TRBV18; D uncertain. CDR3 length equals 15 residues. Between the trimmed V and J ends, which lost 4 bases and 2 bases, there was a span of 12 bases. CDR1 and CDR2 from the germline V gene are KGHSH and LQKENI.

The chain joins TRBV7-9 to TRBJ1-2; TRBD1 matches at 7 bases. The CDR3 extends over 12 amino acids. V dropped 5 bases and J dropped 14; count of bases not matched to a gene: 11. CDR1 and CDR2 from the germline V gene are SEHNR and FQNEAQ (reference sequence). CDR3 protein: CASSARTGLRTF. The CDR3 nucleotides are TGTGCCAGCAGCGCCAGGACAGGTCTAAGGACCTTC.

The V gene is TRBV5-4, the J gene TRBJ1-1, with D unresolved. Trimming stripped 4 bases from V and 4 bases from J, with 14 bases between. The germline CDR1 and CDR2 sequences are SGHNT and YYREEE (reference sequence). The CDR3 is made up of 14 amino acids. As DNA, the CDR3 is TGTGCCAGCAGCCCGACCCAGGTGAGCACTGAAGCTTTCTTT. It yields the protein CASSPTQVSTEAFF. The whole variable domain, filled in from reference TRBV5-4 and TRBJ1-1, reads ETGVTQSPTHLIKTRGQQVTLRCSSQSGHNTVSWYQQALGQGPQFIFQYYREEENGRGNFPPRFSGLQFPNYSSELNVNALELDDSALYLCASSPTQVSTEAFFGQGTRLTVV.

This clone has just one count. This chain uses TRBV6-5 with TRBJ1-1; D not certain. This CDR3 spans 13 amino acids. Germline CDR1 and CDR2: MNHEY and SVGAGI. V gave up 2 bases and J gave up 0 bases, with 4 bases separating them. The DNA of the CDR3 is TGTGCCAGCAGTTACGCGGTGAACACTGAAGCTTTCTTT. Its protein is CASSYAVNTEAFF.

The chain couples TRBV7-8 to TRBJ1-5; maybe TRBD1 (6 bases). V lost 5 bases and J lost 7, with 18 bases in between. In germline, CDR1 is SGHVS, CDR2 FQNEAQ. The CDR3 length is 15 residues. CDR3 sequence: CASSPATGFKQPQHF. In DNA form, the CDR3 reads TGTGCCAGCAGCCCAGCGACAGGCTTTAAGCAGCCCCAGCATTTT.

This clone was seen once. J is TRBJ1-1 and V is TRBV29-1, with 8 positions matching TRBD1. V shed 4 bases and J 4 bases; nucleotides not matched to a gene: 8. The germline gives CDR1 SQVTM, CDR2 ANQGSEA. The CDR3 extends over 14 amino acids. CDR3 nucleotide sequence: TGCAGCGTTGCTGTCGGACAGGGAGGCACTGAAGCTTTCTTT. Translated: CSVAVGQGGTEAFF.

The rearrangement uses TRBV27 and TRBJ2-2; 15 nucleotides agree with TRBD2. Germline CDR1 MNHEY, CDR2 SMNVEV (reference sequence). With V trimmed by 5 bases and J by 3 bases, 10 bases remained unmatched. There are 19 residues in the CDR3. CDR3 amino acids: CASSHRTSGRVDDTGELFF. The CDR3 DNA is TGTGCCAGCAGTCACAGGACTAGCGGGAGGGTTGACGACACCGGGGAGCTGTTTTTT.

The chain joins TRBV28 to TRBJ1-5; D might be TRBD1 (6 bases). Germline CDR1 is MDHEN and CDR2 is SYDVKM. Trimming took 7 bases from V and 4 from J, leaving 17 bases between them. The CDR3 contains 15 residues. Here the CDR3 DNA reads TGTGCCAGCACCGAAAGGGGACACCTTAATCAGCCCCAGCATTTT. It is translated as CASTERGHLNQPQHF.

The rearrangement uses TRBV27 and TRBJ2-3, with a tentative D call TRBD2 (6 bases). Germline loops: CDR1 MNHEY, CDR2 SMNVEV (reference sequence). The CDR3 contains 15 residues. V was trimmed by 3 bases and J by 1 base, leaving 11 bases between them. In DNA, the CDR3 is TGTGCCAGCAGTTTGAATAGCGGAGGCACAGATACGCAGTATTTT. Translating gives CASSLNSGGTDTQYF.

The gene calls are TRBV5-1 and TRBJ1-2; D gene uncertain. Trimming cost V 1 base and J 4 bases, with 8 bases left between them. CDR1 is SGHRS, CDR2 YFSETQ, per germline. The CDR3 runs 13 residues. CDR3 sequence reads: CASSLTVGYGYTF. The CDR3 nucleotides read TGCGCCAGCAGCTTGACGGTCGGCTATGGCTACACCTTC.

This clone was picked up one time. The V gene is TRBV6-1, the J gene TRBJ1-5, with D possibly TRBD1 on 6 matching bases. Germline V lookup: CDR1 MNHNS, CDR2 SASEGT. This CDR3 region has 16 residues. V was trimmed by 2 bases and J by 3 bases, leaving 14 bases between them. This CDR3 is CASSEWGHSLNQPQHF. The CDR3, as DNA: TGTGCCAGCAGTGAATGGGGACACAGTCTCAATCAGCCCCAGCATTTT.